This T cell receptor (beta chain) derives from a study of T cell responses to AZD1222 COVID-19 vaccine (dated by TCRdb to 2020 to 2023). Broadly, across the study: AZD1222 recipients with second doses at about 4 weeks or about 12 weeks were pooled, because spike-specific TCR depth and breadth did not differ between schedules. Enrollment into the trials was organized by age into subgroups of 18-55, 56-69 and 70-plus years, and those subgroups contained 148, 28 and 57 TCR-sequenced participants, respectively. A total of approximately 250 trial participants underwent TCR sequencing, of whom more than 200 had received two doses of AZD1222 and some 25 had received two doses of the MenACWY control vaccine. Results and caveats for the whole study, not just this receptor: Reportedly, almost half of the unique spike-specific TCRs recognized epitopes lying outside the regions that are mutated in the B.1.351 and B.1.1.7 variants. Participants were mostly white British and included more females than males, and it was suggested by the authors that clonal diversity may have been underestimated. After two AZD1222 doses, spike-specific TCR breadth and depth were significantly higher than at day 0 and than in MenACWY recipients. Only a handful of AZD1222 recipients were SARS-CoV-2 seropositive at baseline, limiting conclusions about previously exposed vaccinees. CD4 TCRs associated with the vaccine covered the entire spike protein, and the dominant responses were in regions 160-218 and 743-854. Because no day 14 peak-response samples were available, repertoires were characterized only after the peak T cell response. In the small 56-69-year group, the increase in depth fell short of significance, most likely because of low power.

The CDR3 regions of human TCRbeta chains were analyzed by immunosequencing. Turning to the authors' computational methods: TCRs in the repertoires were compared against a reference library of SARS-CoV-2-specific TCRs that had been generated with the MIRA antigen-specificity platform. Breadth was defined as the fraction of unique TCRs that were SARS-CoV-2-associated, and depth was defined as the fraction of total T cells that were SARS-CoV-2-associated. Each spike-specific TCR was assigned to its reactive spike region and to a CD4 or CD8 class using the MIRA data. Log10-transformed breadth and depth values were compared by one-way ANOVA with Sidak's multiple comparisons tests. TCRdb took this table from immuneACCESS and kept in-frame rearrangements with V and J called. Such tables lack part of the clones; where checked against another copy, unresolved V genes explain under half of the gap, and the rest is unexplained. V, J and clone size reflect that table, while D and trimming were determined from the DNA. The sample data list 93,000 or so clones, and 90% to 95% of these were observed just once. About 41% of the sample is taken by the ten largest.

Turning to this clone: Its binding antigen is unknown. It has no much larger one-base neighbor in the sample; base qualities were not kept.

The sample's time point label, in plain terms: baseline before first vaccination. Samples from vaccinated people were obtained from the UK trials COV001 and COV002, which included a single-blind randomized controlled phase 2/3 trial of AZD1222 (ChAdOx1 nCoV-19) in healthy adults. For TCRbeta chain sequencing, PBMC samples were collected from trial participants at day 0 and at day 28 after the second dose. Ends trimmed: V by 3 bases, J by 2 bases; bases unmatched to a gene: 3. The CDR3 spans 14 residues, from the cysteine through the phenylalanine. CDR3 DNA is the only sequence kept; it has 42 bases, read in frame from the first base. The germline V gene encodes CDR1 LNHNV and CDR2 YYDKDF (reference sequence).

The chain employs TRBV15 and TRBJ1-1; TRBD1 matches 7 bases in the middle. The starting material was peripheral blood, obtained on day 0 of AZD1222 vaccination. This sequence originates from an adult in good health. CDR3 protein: CATSRDRINTEAFF. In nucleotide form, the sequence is TGTGCCACCAGCAGGGACAGGATTAACACTGAAGCTTTCTTT.